This TCR beta chain was documented in a study of cytomegalovirus exposure and HLA in healthy donors. In germline, CDR1 is WNHNN, CDR2 SYGVQD (reference sequence). V lost 4 bases and J lost 11, with 8 bases in between. The CDR3 is made up of 10 amino acids. About this clone: As yet, its antigen is unknown.

General study results and limits: Researchers had no immune exposure information except CMV serostatus available.

Researchers ran the PCR with 60 Vbeta and 13 Jbeta primers. The table came from immunoSEQ multiplex PCR; TCRdb's copy has only in-frame clones and leaves some out. The sample table sets out about 33,000 clones. The chain joins TRBV10-1 to TRBJ1-1, with D perhaps TRBD1 (5 bases). The sequence derives from a middle-aged woman in good health and CMV-seropositive. The sequencing sample was made of PBMCs. The CDR3 DNA reads TGCGCCAGCAGTGTATGGGGCGCTTTCTTT. Protein: CASSVWGAFF.